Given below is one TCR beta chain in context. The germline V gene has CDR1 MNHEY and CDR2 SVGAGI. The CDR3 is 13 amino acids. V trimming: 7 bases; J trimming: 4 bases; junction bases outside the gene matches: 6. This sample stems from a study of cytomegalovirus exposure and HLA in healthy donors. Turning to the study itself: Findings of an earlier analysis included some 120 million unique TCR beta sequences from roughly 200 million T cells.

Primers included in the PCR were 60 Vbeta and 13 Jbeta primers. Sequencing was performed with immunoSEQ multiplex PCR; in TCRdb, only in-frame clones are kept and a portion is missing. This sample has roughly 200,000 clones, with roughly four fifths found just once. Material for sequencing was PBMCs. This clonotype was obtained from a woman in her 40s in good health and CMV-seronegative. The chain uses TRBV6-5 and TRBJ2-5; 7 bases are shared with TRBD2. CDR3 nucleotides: TGTGCCAGCAAGCGGGACGTCGGAGAGACCCAGTACTTC. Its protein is CASKRDVGETQYF.